The 24 T cell receptor beta chains listed next were all sequenced from one sample in a study of T cells after yellow fever vaccination. TCRdb analysed the 5' RACE reads with MiXCR anew, one entry per CDR3 protein. The repertoire consists of about 320,000 distinct CDR3 sequences, with over 8.5% occurring once and the leading ten covering about 3%. The sample consisted of CD4+ T cells sorted from PBMCs, taken 45 days after the yellow fever booster vaccination. The receptors here all came from a man between 18 and 29 years old who received the YFV17D yellow fever vaccine.

This clonotype was counted between two and nine times. V usage is TRBV5-4 and J usage is TRBJ2-6, with D tentatively TRBD2 (5 bases). Trimming took off 4 bases at V and 0 bases at J, with 11 bases between the two ends. CDR1 is SGHNT and CDR2 is YYREEE in the germline V gene (reference sequence). This CDR3 spans 16 amino acids. The CDR3 DNA is TGTGCCAGCAGCGAGGGTCCTAGCTCTGGGGCCAACGTCCTGACTTTC. Translation: CASSEGPSSGANVLTF.

V and J are TRBV5-1 and TRBJ2-2; no clear D gene. V dropped 1 base and J dropped 2 bases, with 6 bases sitting between them. Germline V gene lookup returns CDR1 SGHRS and CDR2 YFSETQ. This CDR3 has 14 residues. The CDR3 spells CASSLMVNTGELFF. The CDR3 DNA follows: TGCGCCAGCAGCTTGATGGTTAACACCGGGGAGCTGTTTTTT.

This chain uses TRBV11-2 with TRBJ2-1; D not certain. Germline lookup yields CDR1 SGHAT and CDR2 FQNNGV. The CDR3 consists of 11 residues. Deletions cut 6 bases from V and 9 bases from J, with 9 bases between. The CDR3 nucleotides are TGTGCCAGCAGGTTGGGGTTTGAGCAGTTCTTC. It is translated as CASRLGFEQFF.

This clonotype was recorded many times. This chain uses TRBV29-1 with TRBJ2-5, with 8 positions matching TRBD2. CDR3 length equals 15 residues. CDR1 and CDR2 from the germline V gene are SQVTM and ANQGSEA. V dropped 3 bases and J dropped 4; count of bases not matched to a gene: 10. DNA of the CDR3: TGCAGCGTTGACCTCCCGGGACTAGTCGGAGAGACCCAGTACTTC. Amino acids: CSVDLPGLVGETQYF.

This clonotype was seen only a few times. The chain recombines TRBV11-2 with TRBJ2-5; D is possibly TRBD2 (6 bases). The V gene's germline CDR1 is SGHAT and CDR2 FQNNGV. This CDR3 has 16 amino acids. V was shortened by 4 bases and J by 2 bases, with 17 bases between the two germline ends. The CDR3 is CASSYRDGLPQETQYF. The CDR3, as DNA: TGTGCCAGCAGCTACCGGGACGGACTACCTCAAGAGACCCAGTACTTC.

V gene TRBV20-1 combines with J gene TRBJ2-7; D unclear. This CDR3 region has 11 residues. Trimming removed 0 bases at V and 6 bases at J, with 6 bases between. CDR1 and CDR2 (germline): DFQATT, SNEGSKA (reference sequence). This chain's CDR3 is CSAREVTEQYF. The CDR3 DNA reads TGCAGTGCTAGAGAGGTAACCGAGCAGTACTTC.

The V call is TRBV6-1, the J call TRBJ1-1, with TRBD1 identical over 9 bases. This CDR3 contains 16 residues. In germline, CDR1 is MNHNS, CDR2 SASEGT. With V trimmed by 3 bases and J by 1 base, 6 bases remained unmatched. CDR3 sequence (DNA): TGTGCCAGCAGTGACCCGGGACAGGGAGGGAACACTGAAGCTTTCTTT. As protein: CASSDPGQGGNTEAFF.

The chain has TRBV28 and TRBJ1-1; possible D gene TRBD1, 6 bases. Germline V CDR1 and CDR2: MDHEN, SYDVKM. This CDR3 is 15 amino acids long. The germline V and J ends were trimmed by 6 bases and 0 bases, with 14 bases remaining between them. CDR3 protein: CASSLPGAMNTEAFF. CDR3 nucleotide sequence: TGTGCCAGCAGCCTACCGGGGGCCATGAACACTGAAGCTTTCTTT.

This rearrangement joins TRBV6-6 to TRBJ2-7; 9 bases line up with TRBD2. Per germline, CDR1 MNHNY and CDR2 SVGAGI (reference sequence). Trimming at V came to 2 bases and at J to 6 bases, leaving 2 bases not matched to a gene. CDR3 length equals 13 residues. The CDR3 DNA follows: TGTGCCAGCAGTTACGAGCGGGGGGCCGAGCAGTACTTC. Its protein is CASSYERGAEQYF.

V gene TRBV5-5 combines with J gene TRBJ2-3; D may be TRBD2 (6 bases). The CDR3 has 17 residues. The germline CDR1 and CDR2 sequences are SGHKS and YYEKEE (reference sequence). Between the trimmed V and J ends, which lost 0 bases and 10 bases, there was a span of 24 bases. The CDR3 sequence is CASSLEASADGRAAQYF. Written as DNA, the CDR3 is TGTGCCAGCAGCTTGGAGGCTAGCGCGGACGGCAGGGCGGCGCAGTATTTT.

This chain uses TRBV20-1 with TRBJ2-5; D uncertain. V was cut by 0 bases and J by 5 bases, with 13 bases left in between. This CDR3 is 14 amino acids long. Germline loops: CDR1 DFQATT, CDR2 SNEGSKA (reference sequence). The CDR3 DNA reads as TGCAGTGCTAGAGATCGGCGGACCGGGGAGACCCAGTACTTC. Translation gives CSARDRRTGETQYF.

This clonotype appeared a few times. This sequence may be a read error, since a much larger clone differs from it by one base. As DNA, the CDR3 is TGTGCCAGCAGCCACTTTATCGGGGAGCTGTTTTTT. Encoded protein: CASSHFIGELFF. V is TRBV7-2 and J is TRBJ2-2; the D is unclear. This CDR3 region has 12 residues. The germline V and J ends were trimmed by 5 bases and 7 bases, with 8 bases remaining between them. Germline V gene lookup returns CDR1 SGHTA and CDR2 FQGNSA.

This clonotype appeared many times. This chain connects TRBV5-1 to TRBJ2-1; D remains unclear. The CDR3 consists of 11 residues. Germline CDR1 SGHRS, CDR2 YFSETQ. Trimming left V 4 bases short and J 9 bases short, with 8 bases between. The CDR3 protein is CASSRQSEQFF. The DNA for the CDR3 is TGCGCCAGCAGCCGGCAGAGTGAGCAGTTCTTC.

This clonotype was observed many times. The gene calls are TRBV5-1 and TRBJ2-7; 10 bases fit TRBD1. After removal of 0 bases from V and 5 bases from J, the junction contained 2 bases not matched to a gene. The CDR3 consists of 14 residues. CDR1 and CDR2 (germline): SGHRS, YFSETQ. The CDR3: CASSLGQGADEQYV. The CDR3, as DNA: TGCGCCAGCAGCTTGGGACAGGGGGCAGACGAGCAGTACGTC.

The CDR3 sequence is CAISPIRTDTQYF. CDR3 nucleotides: TGTGCCATCAGCCCCATACGCACAGATACGCAGTATTTT. The rearrangement uses TRBV10-3 and TRBJ2-3; D gene uncertain. V shed 6 bases and J shed 1 base, with 8 bases lying between them. Germline V gene sequence: CDR1 ENHRY, CDR2 SYGVKD. The CDR3 totals 13 residues.

The genes are TRBV24-1 and TRBJ1-1; D unclear. Trimming cost V 5 bases and J 0 bases, with 6 bases left between them. There are 13 residues in the CDR3. CDR1 and CDR2 from the germline V gene are KGHDR and SFDVKD. This CDR3 reads CATSGNLNTEAFF. The CDR3 DNA reads TGTGCCACCAGTGGGAATTTGAACACTGAAGCTTTCTTT.

This clonotype was observed at least ten times. The J gene is TRBJ2-3, the V gene TRBV12-3 or TRBV12-4; perhaps TRBD2 as D (6 bases). V lost 4 bases and J 1 base, leaving 21 bases between the germline ends. The CDR3 covers 18 residues. CDR3 in amino acids: CASSSVRGSAWGTDTQYF. The CDR3 DNA reads TGTGCCAGCAGTTCAGTCCGGGGGTCGGCTTGGGGCACAGATACGCAGTATTTT.

The chain couples TRBV11-3 to TRBJ2-1; 8 bases agree with TRBD1. Germline CDR1 reads SGHNT; CDR2 reads YENEEA. V was pared by 1 base and J by 0 bases, with 2 bases of the junction left unmatched. The CDR3 length is 16 residues. CDR3 bases: TGTGCCAGCAGCTTAGGGGACAGGATCTCCTACAATGAGCAGTTCTTC. As protein: CASSLGDRISYNEQFF. Drawing the rest from reference TRBV11-3 and TRBJ2-1, the complete variable domain is EAGVVQSPRYKIIEKKQPVAFWCNPISGHNTLYWYLQNLGQGPELLIRYENEEAVDDSQLPKDRFSAERLKGVDSTLKIQPAELGDSAVYLCASSLGDRISYNEQFFGPGTRLTVL.

The V call is TRBV9, the J call TRBJ2-1, with 8 bases matching TRBD2. This CDR3 contains 14 residues. CDR1 is SGDLS, CDR2 YYNGEE, per germline. Trimming removed 0 bases from V and 8 bases from J; junction bases left unmatched: 4. The CDR3: CASSVAGGPYEQFF. The CDR3 coding sequence is TGTGCCAGCAGCGTAGCGGGGGGGCCTTATGAGCAGTTCTTC.

The rearrangement uses TRBV6-4 and TRBJ1-1, with 8 bases that match TRBD1. The J segment lost 1 base and the V segment lost 8 bases, leaving 12 bases of the junction unmatched. The CDR3 is 16 residues long. Germline V CDR1 and CDR2: MRHNA, SNTAGT. CDR3 nucleotide sequence: TGTGCCAGCGTCCCGCGCCCCAGGGGGCGGAACACTGAAGCTTTCTTT. Amino acids: CASVPRPRGRNTEAFF.

This clonotype showed up just a few times. The chain joins TRBV20-1 to TRBJ2-5, with 9 bases aligning to TRBD2. The germline CDR1 and CDR2 sequences are DFQATT and SNEGSKA (reference sequence). This CDR3 is 13 amino acids long. V shed 6 bases, J shed 5 bases, and the junction held 7 bases outside the gene matches. CDR3 loop: CSAGTSRGETQYF. CDR3 DNA: TGCAGTGCCGGGACTAGCCGGGGGGAGACCCAGTACTTC.

The chain combines TRBV7-2 with TRBJ1-4; the D gene is possibly TRBD1 (6 bases). CDR1 is SGHTA, CDR2 FQGNSA, per germline. CDR3 length: 15 amino acids. Trimming cost V 4 bases and J 8 bases, with 17 bases left between them. The CDR3 reads CASSSGQTTGEKLFF. The CDR3 DNA sequence: TGTGCCAGCAGCTCAGGACAGACTACTGGGGAAAAACTGTTTTTT.

V is TRBV14 and J is TRBJ2-3; no clear D. The CDR3 consists of 13 residues. Trimming took off 4 bases at V and 3 bases at J, with 8 bases between the two ends. CDR1 and CDR2 from the germline V gene are SGHDN and FVKESK. The CDR3 sequence: CASSRLQTDTQYF. CDR3 DNA sequence: TGTGCCAGCAGCCGCTTGCAAACAGATACGCAGTATTTT. Looking up the rest from reference TRBV14 and TRBJ2-3 gives the full variable domain: EAGVTQFPSHSVIEKGQTVTLRCDPISGHDNLYWYRRVMGKEIKFLLHFVKESKQDESGMPNNRFLAERTGGTYSTLKVQPAELEDSGVYFCASSRLQTDTQYFGPGTRLTVL.

The chain combines TRBV4-3 with TRBJ2-3; possible D gene TRBD2, 6 bases. Germline CDR1 reads LGHNA; CDR2 reads YSLEER. The CDR3 loop spans 17 amino acids. The V gene lost 3 bases and the J gene lost 5 bases, with 21 bases spanning the gap. DNA of the CDR3: TGCGCCAGCAGCCAGGGTAGGGACCGTCGGAGGGGAGATACGCAGTATTTT. It translates to CASSQGRDRRRGDTQYF.